This T cell receptor (beta chain) was captured in a study of STAT5B mutations in CD4+ large granular lymphocyte leukemia. Germline trimming cut 4 bases from V and 4 bases from J; bases unmatched to any gene: 3. The CDR3 spans 16 residues. The germline V gene has CDR1 MNHEY and CDR2 SVGAGI. Assay used: immunoSEQ multiplex PCR; TCRdb lists only in-frame clones, some missing. The sample lists tens of thousands of clones, roughly 83% seen once, with 0.3% to 0.35% in the top ten. Study-level findings and limits: TRBV06-family usage was enriched in top patient clones (8/27) versus controls (2/35). Patient CD4-sorted repertoires looked more clonal than healthy CD4+ repertoires, even without putative leukemic clones. 25% of private leukemic clonotypes occurred rarely in other patients' non-leukemic repertoires.

For this clone: Its antigen is not known.

The source of this sequence is a human donor in good health. The sequenced sample consisted of CD4+ T cells from blood buffy coats. The chain combines TRBV6-5 with TRBJ2-1; TRBD2 agrees at 14 bases. Written as DNA, the CDR3 is TGTGCCAGCAGTTCTCGGACTAGCGGGAGGTACAATGAGCAGTTCTTC. It translates to CASSSRTSGRYNEQFF.